The 23 T cell receptor beta chains reported below all come from one sample, sequenced in a study of cytomegalovirus exposure and HLA in healthy donors. The PCR had 60 Vbeta and 13 Jbeta primers. Libraries were prepared by immunoSEQ multiplex PCR; TCRdb keeps only in-frame clonotypes and omits some of them. This table holds around 160,000 clones, roughly 77% found once. The source material was PBMCs. These receptors came from a woman aged 40 to 50 in good health and CMV-seropositive.

The chain uses TRBV7-2 and TRBJ2-7, with 10 positions matching TRBD2. V lost 5 bases to trimming and J lost 3 bases; unmatched junction nucleotides: 7. In germline, CDR1 is SGHTA, CDR2 FQGNSA. The CDR3 contains 15 residues. The CDR3 DNA follows: TGTGCCAGCAGCAGGAGCGGGAGGGCCTTCTACGAGCAGTACTTC. Amino acids: CASSRSGRAFYEQYF.

The chain combines TRBV5-1 with TRBJ2-1; 7 nucleotides agree with TRBD2. J was trimmed by 4 bases and V by 7 bases; bases with no gene match: 11. Germline values: CDR1 SGHRS, CDR2 YFSETQ. The CDR3 totals 15 residues. CDR3 loop: CASAPAGVGYNEQFF. As DNA, the CDR3 is TGCGCCAGCGCGCCCGCGGGAGTCGGGTACAATGAGCAGTTCTTC.

This sequence joins TRBV6-5 and TRBJ2-5, with TRBD1 as a possible D gene (6 bases). The CDR3 sequence is 14 residues long. V was clipped by 5 bases and J by 5 bases, with 15 bases between them. Germline assignment: CDR1 MNHEY and CDR2 SVGAGI. CDR3: CASSAWGPGETQYF. CDR3 nucleotide sequence: TGTGCCAGCAGTGCCTGGGGGCCGGGGGAGACCCAGTACTTC.

V usage is TRBV7-6 and J usage is TRBJ2-2; D might be TRBD2 (5 bases). The V end lost 6 bases, the J end lost 6 bases, and 11 bases lay between the germline ends. This CDR3 is 13 amino acids long. Germline CDR1 SGHVS, CDR2 FNYEAQ. CDR3 in DNA: TGTGCCAGCAGGGCGGGCGGCGCCGGGGAGCTGTTTTTT. This encodes CASRAGGAGELFF.

This clone was found a few times. The chain has TRBV19 and TRBJ1-3; 7 positions agree with TRBD1. Germline V CDR1 and CDR2: LNHDA, SQIVND (reference sequence). This CDR3 spans 17 amino acids. The V and J ends lost 4 bases and 1 base, in that order; junction bases with no gene match: 10. This CDR3 reads CASSTTRQGLSGNTIYF. The CDR3 nucleotides read TGTGCCAGTAGTACCACCCGACAGGGTCTGTCTGGAAACACCATATATTTT.

The CDR3 nucleotides read TGTGCCAGCAGCTTAGTTGACAGGAGCAATCAGCCCCAGCATTTT. Translating gives CASSLVDRSNQPQHF. The chain employs TRBV7-2 and TRBJ1-5; weak D call: TRBD1 (6 bases). The CDR3 runs 15 residues. The germline CDR1 and CDR2 sequences are SGHTA and FQGNSA. V lost 1 base to trimming and J lost 1 base, with 8 bases between them.

This clone was counted only a few times. This sequence joins TRBV23-1 and TRBJ2-1; the D gene is possibly TRBD2 (6 bases). TRBV23-1 is an ORF; its function is uncertain. V gave up 7 bases and J gave up 13 bases, with 8 bases separating them. The CDR3 totals 9 residues. The DNA of the CDR3 is TGCGCCAGCACCGGGAGACAGTTCTTC. It codes for CASTGRQFF.

This rearrangement joins TRBV13 to TRBJ1-1; maybe TRBD1 (5 bases). CDR1 and CDR2 from the germline V gene are PRHDT and FYEKMQ (reference sequence). There are 12 residues in the CDR3. The ends were cut back, 2 bases at V and 11 bases at J, with 12 bases in the middle. The CDR3 nucleotides are TGTGCCAGCAGCTTACCTCAGGGTGCGGCTTTCTTT. Its protein product is CASSLPQGAAFF.

This chain joins TRBV6-4 and TRBJ1-1; weak D call: TRBD1 (5 bases). CDR3 length: 11 amino acids. Germline V lookup: CDR1 MRHNA, CDR2 SNTAGT. The V and J ends lost 7 bases and 7 bases respectively, with 10 bases between them. The CDR3 loop reads CASMGLSEAFF. CDR3 sequence (DNA): TGTGCCAGCATGGGGCTCAGTGAAGCTTTCTTT.

This clone came up once. The chain is built from TRBV11-3 and TRBJ2-5; D gene unclear. Germline CDR1 reads SGHNT; CDR2 reads YENEEA. The CDR3 has 16 residues. Trimming took 1 base from V and 2 from J, leaving 14 bases between them. The CDR3 protein is CASSLVLSPTQETQYF. The CDR3, as DNA: TGTGCCAGCAGCTTAGTCCTTTCCCCGACTCAAGAGACCCAGTACTTC.

The chain has TRBV6-5 and TRBJ2-7; D perhaps matches TRBD2 (5 bases). Germline CDR1 and CDR2: MNHEY and SVGAGI. The germline V and J ends were trimmed by 0 bases and 1 base, with 13 bases remaining between them. This CDR3 has 16 residues. This CDR3 reads CASSYSAGTVSYEQYF. The CDR3 nucleotides read TGTGCCAGCAGTTACTCGGCGGGTACGGTTTCCTACGAGCAGTACTTC.

This clone showed up just once. The chain joins TRBV5-1 to TRBJ2-1; 13 nucleotides line up with TRBD2. Germline V gives CDR1 SGHRS, CDR2 YFSETQ. With V trimmed by 3 bases and J by 3 bases, 6 bases remained unmatched. The CDR3 covers 17 residues. CDR3 loop: CASSSGLAGPGYNEQFF. CDR3 coding DNA: TGCGCCAGCAGCTCGGGACTAGCGGGGCCTGGCTACAATGAGCAGTTCTTC.

The chain carries TRBV30 and TRBJ1-5; 8 positions agree with TRBD1. This CDR3 has 17 residues. Per germline, CDR1 GTSNPN and CDR2 SVGIG (reference sequence). J lost 0 bases, V lost 0 bases, and 7 bases had no gene match. The CDR3, as DNA: TGTGCCTGGAGTGTGACAGGGGATTCATATAGCAATCAGCCCCAGCATTTT. Its translation is CAWSVTGDSYSNQPQHF.

The J gene is TRBJ1-2, the V gene TRBV28, with 7 bases identical to TRBD1. The CDR3 has 16 amino acids. V lost 2 bases and J lost 8; bases outside the gene matches: 14. Germline CDR1 reads MDHEN; CDR2 reads SYDVKM. CDR3 in DNA: TGTGCCAGCAGTTTAGACAGGGTGGGGGTGTTTGGGGGCTACACCTTC. This sequence encodes CASSLDRVGVFGGYTF.

The chain couples TRBV28 to TRBJ1-1; D might be TRBD1 (5 bases). The CDR3 runs to 11 residues. Trimming left V 8 bases short and J 7 bases short, with 11 bases between. In germline, CDR1 is MDHEN, CDR2 SYDVKM. The CDR3, as DNA: TGTGCCAGCGGCTATCAGGGTGAAGCTTTCTTT. Protein sequence: CASGYQGEAFF.

The CDR3 here is CASSRDREYTDTQYF. Here the CDR3 DNA reads TGTGCCAGCAGCCGGGACAGGGAATACACAGATACGCAGTATTTT. The rearrangement links TRBV27 to TRBJ2-3; 9 bases line up with TRBD1. This CDR3 comprises 15 residues. The V and J ends lost 6 bases and 2 bases, in that order; junction bases with no gene match: 6. Germline V lookup: CDR1 MNHEY, CDR2 SMNVEV (reference sequence).

The gene calls are TRBV19 and TRBJ2-5, with 7 bases fitting TRBD2. The CDR3 runs 16 residues. The trim removed 0 bases at V and 1 base at J, leaving 5 bases unmatched. CDR1 and CDR2 (germline): LNHDA, SQIVND (reference sequence). CDR3 sequence (DNA): TGTGCCAGTAGTATAGATGCTAGCGGCCCCCAAGAGACCCAGTACTTC. This encodes CASSIDASGPQETQYF.

Note on this clone: The same CDR3 also results from other DNA sequences found in this sample. This chain joins TRBV28 and TRBJ1-1, with TRBD1 identical over 9 bases. V trimming: 6 bases; J trimming: 4 bases; junction bases outside the gene matches: 3. Germline loops: CDR1 MDHEN, CDR2 SYDVKM. The CDR3 sequence is 13 residues long. CDR3 sequence reads: CASSPGQGTEAFF. The CDR3 DNA reads as TGTGCCAGCAGCCCGGGACAGGGCACTGAAGCTTTCTTT.

CDR3 protein: CASSEGGLGQPQHF. In DNA form, the CDR3 reads TGTGCCAGCAGCGAGGGGGGGCTGGGCCAGCCCCAGCATTTT. The chain joins TRBV6-1 to TRBJ1-5; D perhaps matches TRBD1 (6 bases). Trimming shortened V by 6 bases and J by 7 bases, and 16 bases separated the two germline ends. Germline loops: CDR1 MNHNS, CDR2 SASEGT. The CDR3 consists of 14 residues.

V gene TRBV21-1 combines with J gene TRBJ2-3; the DNA was not used to check the table's D call, TRBD1. TRBV21-1 is marked as a pseudogene. This CDR3 has 16 residues. The CDR3 sequence is CASSTGQNNSTDTQYF. In nucleotides, the CDR3 is TGTGCCAGCAGCACGGGACAAAACAATAGCACAGATACGCAGTATTTT.

This sequence joins TRBV11-3 and TRBJ2-4, with a weak D call TRBD2 (5 bases). Per germline, CDR1 SGHNT and CDR2 YENEEA. This CDR3 has 20 residues. Trimming pared 1 base from V and 3 bases from J, leaving 25 bases between. The DNA of the CDR3 is TGTGCCAGCAGCTTAGGGGGTTTCCGCGGGTCGTCGCCCTACAAAAACATTCAGTACTTC. Amino acid sequence: CASSLGGFRGSSPYKNIQYF.

This clone has a handful of counts. The chain links TRBV27 to TRBJ2-1; 11 nucleotides match TRBD2. Germline V gives CDR1 MNHEY, CDR2 SMNVEV (reference sequence). Trimming at V came to 2 bases and at J to 6 bases, leaving 6 bases not matched to a gene. This CDR3 is built from 16 residues. The CDR3 DNA sequence: TGTGCCAGCAGTTTAATCCTAGCGGGGGGTCCCAATGAGCAGTTCTTC. It translates to CASSLILAGGPNEQFF.

This clone has a handful of counts. The gene calls are TRBV6-5 and TRBJ1-3; D possibly corresponds to TRBD1 (5 bases). CDR3 length: 15 amino acids. Between the trimmed V and J ends, which lost 0 bases and 2 bases, there was a span of 8 bases. CDR1 is MNHEY and CDR2 is SVGAGI in the germline V gene. The chain's CDR3 is CASSYSQGPGNTIYF. The CDR3 bases are TGTGCCAGCAGTTACTCCCAGGGCCCTGGAAACACCATATATTTT.